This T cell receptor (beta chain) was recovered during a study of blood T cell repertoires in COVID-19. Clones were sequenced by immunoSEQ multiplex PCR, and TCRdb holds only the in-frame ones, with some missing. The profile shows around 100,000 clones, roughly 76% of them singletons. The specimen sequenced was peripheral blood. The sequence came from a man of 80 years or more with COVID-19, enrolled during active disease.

The chain's CDR3 is CATSRDRGNQPQHF. The CDR3 bases are TGTGCCACCAGCAGGGACAGGGGTAATCAGCCCCAGCATTTT. The V gene is TRBV15, the J gene TRBJ1-5; the match to TRBD1 covers 9 bases. CDR3 length: 14 amino acids. The trim removed 3 bases at V and 4 bases at J, leaving 1 base unmatched. Germline V gene data show CDR1 as LNHNV and CDR2 as YYDKDF (reference sequence).